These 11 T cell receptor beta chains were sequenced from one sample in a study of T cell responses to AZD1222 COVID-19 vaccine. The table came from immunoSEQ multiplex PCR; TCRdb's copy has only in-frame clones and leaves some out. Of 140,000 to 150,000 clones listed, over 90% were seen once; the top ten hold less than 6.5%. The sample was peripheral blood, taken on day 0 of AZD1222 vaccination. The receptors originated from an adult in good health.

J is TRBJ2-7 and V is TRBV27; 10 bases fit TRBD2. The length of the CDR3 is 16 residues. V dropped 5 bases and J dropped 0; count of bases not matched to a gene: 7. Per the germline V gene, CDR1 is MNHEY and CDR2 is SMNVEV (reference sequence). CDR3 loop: CASSDKGLATSYEQYF. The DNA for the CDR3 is TGTGCCAGCAGTGACAAGGGACTAGCGACCTCCTACGAGCAGTACTTC.

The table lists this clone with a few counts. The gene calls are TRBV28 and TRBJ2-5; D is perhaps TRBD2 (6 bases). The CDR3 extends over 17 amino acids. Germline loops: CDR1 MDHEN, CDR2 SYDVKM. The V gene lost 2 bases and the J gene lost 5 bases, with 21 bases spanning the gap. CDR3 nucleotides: TGTGCCAGCAGTTTACTGGGGCGGAGGGCTAGGGCGGAGACCCAGTACTTC. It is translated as CASSLLGRRARAETQYF.

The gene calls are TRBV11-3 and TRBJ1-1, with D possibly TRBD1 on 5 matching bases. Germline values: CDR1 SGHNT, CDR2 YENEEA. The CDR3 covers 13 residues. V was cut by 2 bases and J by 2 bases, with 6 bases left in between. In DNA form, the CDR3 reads TGTGCCAGCAGCTTACAGGGCAACACTGAAGCTTTCTTT. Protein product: CASSLQGNTEAFF. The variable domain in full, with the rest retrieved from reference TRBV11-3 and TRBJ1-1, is EAGVVQSPRYKIIEKKQPVAFWCNPISGHNTLYWYLQNLGQGPELLIRYENEEAVDDSQLPKDRFSAERLKGVDSTLKIQPAELGDSAVYLCASSLQGNTEAFFGQGTRLTVV.

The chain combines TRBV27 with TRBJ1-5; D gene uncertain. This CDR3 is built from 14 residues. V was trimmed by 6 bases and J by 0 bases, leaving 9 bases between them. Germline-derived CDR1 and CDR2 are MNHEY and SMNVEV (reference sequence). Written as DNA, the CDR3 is TGTGCCAGCAGCCCGACATATAGCAATCAGCCCCAGCATTTT. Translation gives CASSPTYSNQPQHF.

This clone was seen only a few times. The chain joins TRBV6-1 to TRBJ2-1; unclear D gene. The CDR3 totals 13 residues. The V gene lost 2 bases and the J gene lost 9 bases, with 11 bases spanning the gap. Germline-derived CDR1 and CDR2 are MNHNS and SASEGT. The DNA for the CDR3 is TGTGCCAGCAGTGAACATGGGGTGGGTGAGCAGTTCTTC. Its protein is CASSEHGVGEQFF.

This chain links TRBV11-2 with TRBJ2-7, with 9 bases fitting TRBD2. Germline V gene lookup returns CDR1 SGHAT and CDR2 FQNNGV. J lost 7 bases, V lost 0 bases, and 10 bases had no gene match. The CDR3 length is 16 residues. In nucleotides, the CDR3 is TGTGCCAGCAGCTTAGAAGGCTGGCGGGAGGGCGGTGAGCAGTACTTC. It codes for CASSLEGWREGGEQYF.

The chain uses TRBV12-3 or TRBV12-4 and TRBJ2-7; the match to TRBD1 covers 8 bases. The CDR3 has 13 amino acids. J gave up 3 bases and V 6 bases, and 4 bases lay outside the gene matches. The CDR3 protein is CASRPTGGYEQYF. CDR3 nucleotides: TGTGCCAGCAGACCAACAGGGGGCTACGAGCAGTACTTC.

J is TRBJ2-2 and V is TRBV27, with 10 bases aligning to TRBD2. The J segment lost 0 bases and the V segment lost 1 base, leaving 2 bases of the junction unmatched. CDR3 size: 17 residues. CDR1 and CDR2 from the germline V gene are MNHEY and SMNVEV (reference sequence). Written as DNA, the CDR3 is TGTGCCAGCAGTTTATTTAGCGGGAGGTCGAACACCGGGGAGCTGTTTTTT. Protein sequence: CASSLFSGRSNTGELFF.

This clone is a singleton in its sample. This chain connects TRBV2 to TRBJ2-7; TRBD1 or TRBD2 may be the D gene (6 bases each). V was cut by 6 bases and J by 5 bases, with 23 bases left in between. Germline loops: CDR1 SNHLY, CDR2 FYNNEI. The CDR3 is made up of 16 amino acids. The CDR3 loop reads CASSKEGSGEQDEQYF. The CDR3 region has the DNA TGTGCCAGCAGCAAGGAGGGGTCAGGGGAACAGGACGAGCAGTACTTC.

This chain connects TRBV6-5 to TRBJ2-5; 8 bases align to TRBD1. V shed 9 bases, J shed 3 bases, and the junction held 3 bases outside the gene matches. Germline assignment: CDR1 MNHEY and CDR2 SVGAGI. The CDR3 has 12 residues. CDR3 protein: CASTTGEETQYF. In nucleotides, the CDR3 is TGTGCCAGTACGACAGGGGAAGAGACCCAGTACTTC.

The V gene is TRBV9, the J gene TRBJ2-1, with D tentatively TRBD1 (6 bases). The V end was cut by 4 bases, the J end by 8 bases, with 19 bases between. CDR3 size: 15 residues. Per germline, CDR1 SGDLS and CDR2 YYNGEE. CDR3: CASSFRDKSPHEQFF. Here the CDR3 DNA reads TGTGCCAGCAGCTTCCGGGACAAATCGCCCCATGAGCAGTTCTTC.